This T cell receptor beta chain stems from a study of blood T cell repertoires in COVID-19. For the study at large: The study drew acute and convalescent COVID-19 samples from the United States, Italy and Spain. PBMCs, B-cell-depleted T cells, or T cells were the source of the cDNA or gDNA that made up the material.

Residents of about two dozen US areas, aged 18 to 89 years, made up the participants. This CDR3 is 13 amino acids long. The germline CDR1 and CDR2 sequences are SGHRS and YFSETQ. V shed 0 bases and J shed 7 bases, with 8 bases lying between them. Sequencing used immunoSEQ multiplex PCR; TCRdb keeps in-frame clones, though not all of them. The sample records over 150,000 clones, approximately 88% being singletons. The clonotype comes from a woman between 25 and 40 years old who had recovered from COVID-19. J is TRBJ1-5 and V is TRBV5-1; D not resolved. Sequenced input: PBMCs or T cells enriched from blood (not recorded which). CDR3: CASSLGNEQPQHF. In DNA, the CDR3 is TGCGCCAGCAGCTTGGGTAATGAGCAGCCCCAGCATTTT.